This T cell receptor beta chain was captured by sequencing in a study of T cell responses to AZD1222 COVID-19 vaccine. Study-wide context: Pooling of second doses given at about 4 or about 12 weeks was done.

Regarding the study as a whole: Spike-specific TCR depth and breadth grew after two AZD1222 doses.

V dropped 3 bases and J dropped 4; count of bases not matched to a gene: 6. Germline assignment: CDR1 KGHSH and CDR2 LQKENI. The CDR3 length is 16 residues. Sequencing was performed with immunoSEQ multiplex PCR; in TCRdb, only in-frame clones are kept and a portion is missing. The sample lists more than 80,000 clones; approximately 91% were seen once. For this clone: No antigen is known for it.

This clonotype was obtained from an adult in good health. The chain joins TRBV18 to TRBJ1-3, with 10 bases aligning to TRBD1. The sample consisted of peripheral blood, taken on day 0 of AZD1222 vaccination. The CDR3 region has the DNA TGTGCCAGCTCACCTACCGGGACAGGGGCCGGAAACACCATATATTTT. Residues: CASSPTGTGAGNTIYF.